This T cell receptor beta chain originates from a study of cytomegalovirus exposure and HLA in healthy donors listed by TCRdb under 2017. The study in broad terms: In an earlier analysis of approximately 640 of the donors, roughly 300 Gb of sequence data and some 120 million unique TCR beta sequences from about 180 million T cells were reported. Around 320 gigabases of sequencing data and 70 million to 100 million unique TCR sequences were included in an early release covering 550 to 800 HLA-typed donors. The genetic ancestry cluster associated with self-reported Caucasian donors included 65% to 90% of the approximately 400 genotyped donors. The study was designed to test whether signatures of past pathogen exposure could be identified by cataloging public T cell receptors. The study profiled the T cell repertoires of 500 to 800 subjects by immunosequencing and related them to cytomegalovirus serostatus. In addition to the first cohort of approximately 670 subjects, a separate validation cohort of around 110 different subjects was used. The study combined high-throughput TCR immunosequencing, statistical association of individual TCRs with disease status, and machine learning to predict cytomegalovirus infection status. A later analysis re-analyzed previously published TCR beta repertoires from hundreds of donors and added high-resolution HLA genotyping to study TCR occurrence patterns. In the later analysis, no new phenotypic data were used to find candidate immune exposures; instead, reliance was placed on TCR beta sequences and their occurrence across donors. An earlier analysis of approximately 640 of the donors applied high-throughput TCR beta sequencing to assess whether each TCR beta V gene segment acted as functional or pseudogenic. Donor age, sex, ethnicity and CMV serostatus were compiled alongside the repertoire data. A later genetic analysis took genome-wide SNP genotypes for about 55% of the roughly 700 donors and used that subset as a discovery cohort. Every repertoire in the discovery cohort had been generated on one and the same sequencing platform. Class I and class II HLA loci were covered by the typing at four-digit resolution. The number of donors typed differed by locus, with roughly 629-640 for A, B, C, DRB1 and DQB1, around 500 for DQA1, approximately 580 for DPA1, and around 430 for DPB1. Because of strong linkage in the cohort, five DR-DQ haplotypes were treated as single units for association and clustering. Across approximately 400 genotyped donors of the cohort, an average of approximately 220,000 unique TCR beta nucleotide sequences per donor were sequenced, and roughly 18% of those sequences were non-productive.

The CDR3 has 13 amino acids, counting the end cysteine and phenylalanine. CDR3 DNA only is kept here, 39 bases in frame from base 1. A distance of 9 bases separates the germline ends of V and J, which lose 4 bases and 2 bases respectively. From the germline V gene, CDR1 is KGHSH and CDR2 is LQKENI. The cohort consisted of 666 healthy bone marrow donors. At the time of sampling, all cohort members were nominally healthy, though unrecorded immune exposures were likely present. The donor was CMV seronegative and belonged to the group of over 300 seronegative cohort members. A peripheral blood sample was provided by each donor, and peripheral blood mononuclear cells were used for TCR beta sequencing. Genomic DNA was extracted from the blood cell samples with the Qiagen DNeasy Blood Extraction Kit. Receptor libraries were prepared by the immunoSEQ multiplex PCR assay. For the multiplex PCR, a mixture combining 60 forward primers for TCR Vbeta segments and 13 reverse primers for TCR Jbeta segments was used. A multiplex PCR assay on genomic DNA amplified the CDR3 region of rearranged TCR beta genes. The Illumina HiSeq System was used to sequence the amplified TCR beta libraries as 87-base-pair reads. The paper's processing steps were these. Across the 640 or so repertoires, a later analysis counted some 81 million unique TCR beta chains, around 10 million of which were shared by at least two donors. To remove PCR and sequencing errors, raw reads were error-corrected and collapsed into unique sequences using a nearest-neighbor algorithm that merged closely related sequences. CDR3 sequences were aligned to IMGT reference sequences to assign V, D and J gene segments. Each retained sequence needed at least a six-nucleotide match to both a V gene segment and a J gene segment. Rearrangements were classified as productive when the CDR3 lacked stop codons and remained in frame with V and J, and all other rearrangements were classified as non-productive. Following IMGT convention, CDR3 was defined as the stretch from the second conserved V-encoded cysteine to the conserved J-encoded phenylalanine. Sequences without an unambiguous match to a single V gene segment were excluded from the earlier analysis of 450 to 650 of the donors. An earlier analysis of some 610 of the donors called V segments functional above 56.7% productive rearrangements and segregating when the between-donor standard deviation exceeded 5%. A statistical classification framework was built for diagnosing cytomegalovirus status from the catalog of TCR beta chain sequences. A later analysis assigned V and J genes by comparing TCR nucleotide sequences with IMGT/GENE-DB human TR gene sequences. Using the TCRdist pipeline, a later analysis assigned CDR3 sequences along with most-parsimonious VDJ recombination scenarios. A later analysis defined each TCR beta chain by its CDR3 amino acid sequence plus V-gene family, and excluded reads lacking a unique V-gene family. As a way to deal with suspected cross-contamination and a sequencing artifact, a later analysis dropped roughly 620 nucleotide sequences that were highly shared and had low generation probability. For each public chain, a later analysis derived a clonal expansion index from normalized ranks of inferred template counts within each repertoire. A later analysis computed generation probabilities with a VDJ recombination model fitted to out-of-frame rearrangements, and checked the results against IGoR. In a later analysis, hypergeometric tests were used to score TCR-TCR, TCR-HLA and TCR-CMV co-occurrence, with a repertoire-size bias correction applied to TCR pairs. False discovery rates were estimated in a later analysis by permuting HLA or CMV assignments 20 times. In a later analysis, co-occurring TCRs were grouped using DBSCAN, and TCRdist sequence similarity was added for clustering within HLA-allele-positive subsets. Repertoires with fewer than 30,000 or more than 120,000 public chains were left out of co-occurrence clustering, as were five repertoires with anomalous nucleotide sharing. The immuneACCESS repertoire file appears here via TCRdb, limited to in-frame rearrangements. These files lack a portion of the clones; in checked studies, under half of the deficit traces to unresolved V genes, and the cause of the others is not known. From that table come the V and J calls and clone size; the DNA was used to work out D and trimming. The sample profile shows around 130,000 clones; about 61% of them were found once. Less than 2% of the sample is held by the ten biggest clonotypes.

Study-wide findings and limitations: Most TCR sequences were seen in very few donors, while some public TCRs were found in many individuals. A later genetic analysis reported fewer N-insertions in productive TCRs among donors in an Asian-associated ancestry cluster than the roughly 620-donor mean. In the study, around 150 TCR beta chains were listed as associated with cytomegalovirus. The authors suggested that the approach could potentially be extended to other disease states and immunological phenotypes. Because some donors lacked HLA typing at each locus, the association tests relied only on the typed subset. Correlated functional status among segregating V segments might be attributable to linkage disequilibrium, but an unknown experimental factor could not be ruled out. Compared with equally common non-associated chains, HLA-associated TCR beta chains in a later analysis were more clonally expanded and had lower generation probabilities. When HLA alleles, especially DR and DQ, strongly co-occurred, attributing TCR associations to individual alleles was difficult. A group of highly shared sequence variants was considered likely to be a technical artifact of the sequencing pipeline. Only TCR beta chains were sequenced in this cohort, and the absence of alpha or paired-chain data limited detectable features. Cytomegalovirus status was reported to be diagnosed by the classifier with high specificity and sensitivity in both the original and validation cohorts. Presence/absence analyses assumed roughly uniform sequencing depth across donors, an assumption that may not hold. The earlier analysis of approximately 560 of the donors excluded fewer than 20 rarely observed V segments, including chromosome 9 orphons, because counts were too low. In an earlier analysis of a few hundred of the donors, most TCR beta V segments were observed in productive rearrangements about 90% or about 30% of the time, broadly matching IMGT annotations. According to a later analysis, parvovirus B19, influenza, CMV and Epstein-Barr virus appeared linked to several top co-occurrence clusters. An association between a missense DCLRE1C variant and V-gene and J-gene trimming of TCR beta chains was found in a later genetic analysis and replicated in an independent cohort. Three of the identified cytomegalovirus-associated TCR beta chains were confirmed in vitro to be specific for cytomegalovirus antigens. A further reported finding was that TCR beta sequences accurately predicted the HLA-A and HLA-B alleles for most subjects in the first cohort. A later analysis found that most CMV-associated TCR beta chains appeared HLA-restricted, with HLA associations seemingly driven largely by CMV exposure. Immune exposure information for the cohort was limited to CMV serostatus. Because the 87-base-pair reads could not distinguish some IMGT-functional V segments, including TRBV6-2 and TRBV6-3, those segments were excluded. A later analysis associated about 16,000 TCR beta sequences with specific HLA alleles at a false discovery rate of 0.05. In a later analysis, TCR association rates were found to vary across HLA loci, with the most associated TCRs seen for DRB1 alleles and the fewest for HLA-C alleles.

This clone was seen a few times. Its target antigen remains unknown. No base quality values were provided; no much bigger clone lies one nucleotide off. The sequenced material came from PBMCs. The rearranged segments are TRBV18 and TRBJ2-7; a tentative D match to TRBD1 spans 6 bases. This clonotype originated in a male donor in good health and CMV-seronegative. The CDR3 corresponds to CASSQGETYEQYF. In nucleotides, the sequence is TGTGCCAGCTCACAGGGGGAAACCTACGAGCAGTACTTC.